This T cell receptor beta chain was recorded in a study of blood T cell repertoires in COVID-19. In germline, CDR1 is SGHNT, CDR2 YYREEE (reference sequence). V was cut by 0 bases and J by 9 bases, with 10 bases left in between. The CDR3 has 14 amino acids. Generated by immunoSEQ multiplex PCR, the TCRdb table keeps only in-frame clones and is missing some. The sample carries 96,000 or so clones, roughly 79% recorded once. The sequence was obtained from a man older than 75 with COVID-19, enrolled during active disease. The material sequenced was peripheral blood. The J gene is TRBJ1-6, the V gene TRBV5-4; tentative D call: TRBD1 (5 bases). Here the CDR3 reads CASSLDGGVSPLHF. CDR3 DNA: TGTGCCAGCAGCTTGGACGGGGGGGTTTCACCCCTCCACTTT. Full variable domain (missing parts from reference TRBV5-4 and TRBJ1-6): ETGVTQSPTHLIKTRGQQVTLRCSSQSGHNTVSWYQQALGQGPQFIFQYYREEENGRGNFPPRFSGLQFPNYSSELNVNALELDDSALYLCASSLDGGVSPLHFGNGTRLTVT.